This record concerns one T cell receptor beta chain sequence. Its antigen is unidentified. The sample's time point: pre-sensitization, week 0. The treatment is: therapeutic diphenylcyclopropenone sensitization with weekly scalp DPC. This specimen belongs to a study of human T cells and chemical hapten exposure. Across the study: The use of 2% DPC on roughly 2 cm by roughly 2 cm of upper inner arm skin constituted sensitization. Patch testing was performed with 0.01% DPC on the upper back, with reading at 6 days.

Study conclusions and caveats: Among expanded TCRs, significantly more large CDR3 similarity clusters formed than among controls.

Unique molecular identifiers were attached to individual cDNA molecules within the library. A single record per CDR3 protein comes from TCRdb applying MiXCR to the RACE reads. The sample includes around 330,000 distinct CDR3 sequences, 5% to 6.5% of them seen just once. The receptor was derived from a woman between 18 and 29 years old with alopecia areata. Some clones in this sample may be carry-over from other donors' samples. This sample comprised whole blood, obtained in connection with sensitization to the hapten diphenylcyclopropenone (DPC).

Here the CDR3 reads CSARRGYEKLFF. CDR3 in DNA: TGCAGTGCTCGTCGGGGATATGAAAAACTGTTTTTT. The gene calls are TRBV20-1 and TRBJ1-4, with D unclear. V was trimmed by 5 bases and J by 6 bases, leaving 10 bases between them. The CDR3 sequence is 12 residues long. The germline V gene has CDR1 DFQATT and CDR2 SNEGSKA (reference sequence).